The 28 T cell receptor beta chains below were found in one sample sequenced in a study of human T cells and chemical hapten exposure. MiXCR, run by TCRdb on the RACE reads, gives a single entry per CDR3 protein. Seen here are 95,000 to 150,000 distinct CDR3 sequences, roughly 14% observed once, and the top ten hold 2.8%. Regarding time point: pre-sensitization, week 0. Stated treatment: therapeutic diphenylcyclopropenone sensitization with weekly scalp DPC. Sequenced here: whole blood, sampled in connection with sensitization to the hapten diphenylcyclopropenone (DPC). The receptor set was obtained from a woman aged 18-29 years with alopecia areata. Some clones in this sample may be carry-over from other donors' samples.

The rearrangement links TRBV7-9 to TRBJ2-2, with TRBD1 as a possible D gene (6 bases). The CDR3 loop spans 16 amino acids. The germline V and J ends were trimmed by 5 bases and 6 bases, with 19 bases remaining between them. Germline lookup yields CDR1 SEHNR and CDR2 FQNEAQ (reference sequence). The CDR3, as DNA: TGTGCCAGCAGCGACTACAGGGTCTCTCCCTCCGGGGAGCTGTTTTTT. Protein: CASSDYRVSPSGELFF.

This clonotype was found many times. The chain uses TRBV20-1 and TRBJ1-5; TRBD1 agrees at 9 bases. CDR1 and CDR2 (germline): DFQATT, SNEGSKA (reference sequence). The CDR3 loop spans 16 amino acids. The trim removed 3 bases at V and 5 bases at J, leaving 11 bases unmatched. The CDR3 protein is CSASHNTGGTDQPQHF. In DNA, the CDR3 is TGCAGTGCTAGCCATAACACAGGGGGCACGGATCAGCCCCAGCATTTT.

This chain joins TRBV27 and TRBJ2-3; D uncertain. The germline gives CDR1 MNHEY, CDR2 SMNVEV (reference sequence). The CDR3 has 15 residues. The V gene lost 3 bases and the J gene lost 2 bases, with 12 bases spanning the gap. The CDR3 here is CASSLIGSFTDTQYF. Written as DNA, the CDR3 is TGTGCCAGCAGTTTGATCGGATCGTTCACAGATACGCAGTATTTT.

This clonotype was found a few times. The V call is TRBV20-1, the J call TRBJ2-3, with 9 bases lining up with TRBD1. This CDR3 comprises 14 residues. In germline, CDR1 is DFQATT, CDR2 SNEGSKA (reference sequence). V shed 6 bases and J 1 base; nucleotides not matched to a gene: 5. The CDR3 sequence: CSAPRTGGTDTQYF. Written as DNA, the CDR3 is TGCAGTGCCCCCCGGACAGGGGGCACAGATACGCAGTATTTT.

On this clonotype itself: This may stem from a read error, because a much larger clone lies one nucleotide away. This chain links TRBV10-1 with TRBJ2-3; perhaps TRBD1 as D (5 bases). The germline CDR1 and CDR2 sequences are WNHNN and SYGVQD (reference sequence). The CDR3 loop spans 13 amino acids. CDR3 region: CDSSAQGVNPQYF. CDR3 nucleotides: TGCGACAGCAGTGCGCAGGGCGTGAATCCGCAGTATTTT.

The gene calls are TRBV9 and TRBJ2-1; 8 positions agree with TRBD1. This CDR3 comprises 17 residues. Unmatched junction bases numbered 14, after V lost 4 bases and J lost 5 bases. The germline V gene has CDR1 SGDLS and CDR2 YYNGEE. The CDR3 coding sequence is TGTGCCAGCAGCAAGATCCACAGGGGGGTAAGGAACAATGAGCAGTTCTTC. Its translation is CASSKIHRGVRNNEQFF.

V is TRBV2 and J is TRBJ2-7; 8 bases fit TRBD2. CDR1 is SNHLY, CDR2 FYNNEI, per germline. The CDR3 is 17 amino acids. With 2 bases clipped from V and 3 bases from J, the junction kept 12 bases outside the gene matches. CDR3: CASSESSPGGRGYEQYF. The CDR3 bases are TGTGCCAGCAGTGAAAGTTCCCCGGGGGGGAGAGGCTACGAGCAGTACTTC.

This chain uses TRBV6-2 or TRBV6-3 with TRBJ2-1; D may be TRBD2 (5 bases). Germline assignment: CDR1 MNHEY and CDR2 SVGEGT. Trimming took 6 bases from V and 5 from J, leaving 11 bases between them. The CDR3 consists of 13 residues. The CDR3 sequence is CASSLQRNNEQFF. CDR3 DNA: TGTGCCAGCAGCCTACAGCGGAACAATGAGCAGTTCTTC.

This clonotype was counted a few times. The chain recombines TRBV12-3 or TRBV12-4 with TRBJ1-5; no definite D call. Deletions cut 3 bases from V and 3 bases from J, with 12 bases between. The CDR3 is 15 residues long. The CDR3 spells CASSFKFQSNQPQHF. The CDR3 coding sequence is TGTGCCAGCAGTTTCAAGTTCCAGTCCAATCAGCCCCAGCATTTT.

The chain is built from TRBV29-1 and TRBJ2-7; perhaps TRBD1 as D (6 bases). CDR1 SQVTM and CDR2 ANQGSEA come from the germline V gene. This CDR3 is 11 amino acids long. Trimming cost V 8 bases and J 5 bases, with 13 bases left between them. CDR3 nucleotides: TGCAGCTACAGGGTCGGGAACGAGCAGTACTTC. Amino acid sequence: CSYRVGNEQYF.

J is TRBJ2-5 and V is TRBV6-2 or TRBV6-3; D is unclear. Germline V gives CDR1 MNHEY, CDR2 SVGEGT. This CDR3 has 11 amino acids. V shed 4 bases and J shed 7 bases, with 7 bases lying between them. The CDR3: CASSSMGTQYF. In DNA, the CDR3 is TGTGCCAGCAGTTCAATGGGGACCCAGTACTTC.

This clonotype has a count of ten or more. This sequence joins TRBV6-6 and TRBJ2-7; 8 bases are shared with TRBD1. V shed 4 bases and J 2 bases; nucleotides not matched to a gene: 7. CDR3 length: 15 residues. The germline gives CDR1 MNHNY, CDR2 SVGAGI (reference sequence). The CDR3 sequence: CASSFEPGGPYEQYF. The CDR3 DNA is TGTGCCAGCAGTTTCGAACCAGGGGGCCCCTACGAGCAGTACTTC.

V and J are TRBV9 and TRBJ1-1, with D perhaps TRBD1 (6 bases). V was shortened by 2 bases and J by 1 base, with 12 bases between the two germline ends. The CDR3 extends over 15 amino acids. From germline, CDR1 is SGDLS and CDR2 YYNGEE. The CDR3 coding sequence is TGTGCCAGCAGCGTCTTAGGACAGCGGAACACTGAAGCTTTCTTT. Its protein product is CASSVLGQRNTEAFF.

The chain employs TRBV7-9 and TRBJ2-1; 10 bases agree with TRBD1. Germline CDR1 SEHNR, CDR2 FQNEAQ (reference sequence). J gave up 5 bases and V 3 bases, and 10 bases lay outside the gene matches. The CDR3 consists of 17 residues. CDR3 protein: CASSFPPLGQGNNEQFF. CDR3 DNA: TGTGCCAGCAGCTTCCCTCCCTTGGGACAGGGGAACAATGAGCAGTTCTTC. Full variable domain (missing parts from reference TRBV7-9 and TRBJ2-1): DTGVSQNPRHKITKRGQNVTFRCDPISEHNRLYWYRQTLGQGPEFLTYFQNEAQLEKSRLLSDRFSAERPKGSFSTLEIQRTEQGDSAMYLCASSFPPLGQGNNEQFFGPGTRLTVL.

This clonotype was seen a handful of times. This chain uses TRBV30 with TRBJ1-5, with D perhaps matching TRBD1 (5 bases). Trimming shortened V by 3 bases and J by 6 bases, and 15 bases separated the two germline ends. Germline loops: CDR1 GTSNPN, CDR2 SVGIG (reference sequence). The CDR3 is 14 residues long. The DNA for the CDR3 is TGTGCCTGGAGAGAGGGGACGGGCGTTCAGCCCCAGCATTTT. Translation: CAWREGTGVQPQHF.

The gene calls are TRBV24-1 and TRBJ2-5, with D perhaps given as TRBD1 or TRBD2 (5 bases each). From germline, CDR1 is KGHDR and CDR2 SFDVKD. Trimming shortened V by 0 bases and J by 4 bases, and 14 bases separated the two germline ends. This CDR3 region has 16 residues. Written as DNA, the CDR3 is TGTGCCACCAGTGATTTGAGTCAGGGACGGATAGAGACCCAGTACTTC. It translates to CATSDLSQGRIETQYF.

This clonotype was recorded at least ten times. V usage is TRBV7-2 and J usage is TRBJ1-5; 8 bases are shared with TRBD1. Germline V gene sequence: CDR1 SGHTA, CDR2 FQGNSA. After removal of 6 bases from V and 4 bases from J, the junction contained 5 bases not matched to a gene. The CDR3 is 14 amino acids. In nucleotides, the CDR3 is TGTGCCAGCAGTCCAGACAGGGGAAATCAGCCCCAGCATTTT. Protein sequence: CASSPDRGNQPQHF.

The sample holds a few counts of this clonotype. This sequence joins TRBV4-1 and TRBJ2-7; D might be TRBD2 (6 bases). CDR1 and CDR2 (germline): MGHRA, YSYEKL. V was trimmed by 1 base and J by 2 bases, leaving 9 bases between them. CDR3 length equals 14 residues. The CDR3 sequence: CASSQGGDPYEQYF. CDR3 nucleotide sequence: TGCGCCAGCAGCCAAGGGGGGGACCCCTACGAGCAGTACTTC.

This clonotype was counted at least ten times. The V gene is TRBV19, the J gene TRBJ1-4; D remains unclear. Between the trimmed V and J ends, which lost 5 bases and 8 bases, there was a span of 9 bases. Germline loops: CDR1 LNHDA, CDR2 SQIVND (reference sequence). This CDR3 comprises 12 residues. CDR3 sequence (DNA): TGTGCCAGTAGTGGACCAGTCGAAAAACTGTTTTTT. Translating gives CASSGPVEKLFF.

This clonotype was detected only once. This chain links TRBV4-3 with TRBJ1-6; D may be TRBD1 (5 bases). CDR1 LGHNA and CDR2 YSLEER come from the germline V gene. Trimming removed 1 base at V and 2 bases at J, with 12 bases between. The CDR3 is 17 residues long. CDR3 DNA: TGCGCCAGCAGCCAAGCCAGGACATACCCCTATAATTCACCCCTCCACTTT. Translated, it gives CASSQARTYPYNSPLHF.

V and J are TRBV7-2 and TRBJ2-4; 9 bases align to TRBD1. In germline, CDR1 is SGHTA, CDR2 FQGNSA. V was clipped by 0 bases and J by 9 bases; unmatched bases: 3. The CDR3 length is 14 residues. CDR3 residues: CASSLANRGRIQYF. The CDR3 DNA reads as TGTGCCAGCAGCTTAGCGAACAGGGGGCGCATTCAGTACTTC.

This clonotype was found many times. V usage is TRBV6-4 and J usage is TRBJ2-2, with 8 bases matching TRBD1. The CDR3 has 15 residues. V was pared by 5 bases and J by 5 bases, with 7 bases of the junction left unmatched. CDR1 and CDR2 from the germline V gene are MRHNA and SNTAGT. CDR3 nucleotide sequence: TGTGCCAGCAGTCCGGGACAGGCCTCTACCGGGGAGCTGTTTTTT. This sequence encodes CASSPGQASTGELFF.

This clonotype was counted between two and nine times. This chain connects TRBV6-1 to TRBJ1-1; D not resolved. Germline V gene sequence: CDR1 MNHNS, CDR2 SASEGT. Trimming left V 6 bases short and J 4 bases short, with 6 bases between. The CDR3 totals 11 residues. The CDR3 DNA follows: TGTGCCAGCAGCAGTACCACTGAAGCTTTCTTT. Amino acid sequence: CASSSTTEAFF.

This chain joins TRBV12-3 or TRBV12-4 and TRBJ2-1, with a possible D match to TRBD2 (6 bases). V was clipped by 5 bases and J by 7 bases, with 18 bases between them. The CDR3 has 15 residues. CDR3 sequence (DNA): TGTGCCAGCAGTCGGCTAGCGAGTAATTCTAATGAGCAGTTCTTC. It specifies CASSRLASNSNEQFF.

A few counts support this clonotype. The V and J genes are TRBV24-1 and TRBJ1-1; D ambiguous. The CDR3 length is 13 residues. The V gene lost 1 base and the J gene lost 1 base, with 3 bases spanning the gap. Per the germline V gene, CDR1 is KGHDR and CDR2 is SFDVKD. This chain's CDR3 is CATSDFGNTEAFF. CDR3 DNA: TGTGCCACCAGTGATTTTGGGAACACTGAAGCTTTCTTT.

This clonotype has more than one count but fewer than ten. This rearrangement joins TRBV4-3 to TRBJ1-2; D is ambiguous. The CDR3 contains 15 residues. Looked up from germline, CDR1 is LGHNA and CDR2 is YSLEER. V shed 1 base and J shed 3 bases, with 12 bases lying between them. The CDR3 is CASSQVLRRDYGYTF. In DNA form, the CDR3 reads TGCGCCAGCAGCCAAGTCCTCCGGCGGGACTATGGCTACACCTTC.

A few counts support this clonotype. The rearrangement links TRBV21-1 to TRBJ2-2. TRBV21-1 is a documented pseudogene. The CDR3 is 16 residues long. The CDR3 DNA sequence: TGTGCCAGCAGCAAAGAAAAGGTCGCGAACACCGGGGAGCTGTTTTTT. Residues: CASSKEKVANTGELFF.

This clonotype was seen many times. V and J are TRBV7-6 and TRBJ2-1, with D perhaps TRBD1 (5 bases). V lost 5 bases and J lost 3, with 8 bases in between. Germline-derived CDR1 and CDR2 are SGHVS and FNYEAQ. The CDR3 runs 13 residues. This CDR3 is CASSRTSYNEQFF. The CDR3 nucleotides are TGTGCCAGCAGCCGGACAAGCTACAATGAGCAGTTCTTC.